One and the same sample provided the 21 T cell receptor beta chains below, sequenced in a study of blood T cell repertoires in COVID-19. Here immunoSEQ multiplex PCR was the method, and the copy in TCRdb shows in-frame clones only, minus some. This sample has 110,000 or so clones; about 83% occur once, and the top ten carry 6.2%. The specimen sequenced was peripheral blood. These receptors all come from a man in his 70s with acute or convalescent COVID-19.

CDR3 amino acids: CAWSVGAGYTF. CDR3 nucleotides: TGTGCCTGGAGTGTGGGGGCTGGCTACACCTTC. This sequence joins TRBV30 and TRBJ1-2, with a weak D call TRBD1 (6 bases). Germline V gene data show CDR1 as GTSNPN and CDR2 as SVGIG (reference sequence). V lost 0 bases, J lost 7 bases, and 6 bases lay in between. This CDR3 is built from 11 residues.

This chain joins TRBV11-1 and TRBJ2-7, with D tentatively TRBD2 (5 bases). This CDR3 region has 12 residues. Trimming removed 6 bases from V and 4 bases from J, with 10 bases in between. Germline V CDR1 and CDR2: SGHAT, FQDESV (reference sequence). CDR3 DNA: TGTGCCAGCAGTCAGGACTTTTACGAGCAGTACTTC. Its protein product is CASSQDFYEQYF.

The CDR3 DNA reads TGTGCCACCAGTGATCCTGCGGGATGGGAGCATGAGCAGTTCTTC. Translating it yields CATSDPAGWEHEQFF. The genes are TRBV24-1 and TRBJ2-1, with D perhaps TRBD2 (6 bases). Germline values: CDR1 KGHDR, CDR2 SFDVKD. CDR3 length: 15 residues. Trimming took 3 bases from V and 8 from J, leaving 16 bases between them.

The chain employs TRBV6-5 and TRBJ1-2; D is unclear. This CDR3 is 13 amino acids long. The V and J ends lost 0 bases and 7 bases respectively, with 9 bases between them. CDR1 is MNHEY and CDR2 is SVGAGI in the germline V gene. CDR3 amino acids: CASSYSTGSGYTF. The CDR3 DNA reads TGTGCCAGCAGTTACTCGACGGGTAGTGGCTACACCTTC.

The chain recombines TRBV2 with TRBJ1-1, with 9 bases fitting TRBD1. Germline V gene sequence: CDR1 SNHLY, CDR2 FYNNEI. The CDR3 is 15 residues long. The ends lost 6 bases at V and 0 bases at J; junction bases unmatched: 5. This chain's CDR3 is CASSLQGAMNTEAFF. Here the CDR3 DNA reads TGTGCCAGCAGCCTACAGGGGGCTATGAACACTGAAGCTTTCTTT.

This rearrangement joins TRBV11-2 to TRBJ2-3, with a possible D match to TRBD2 (6 bases). Trimming cost V 6 bases and J 4 bases, with 14 bases left between them. The CDR3 sequence is 14 residues long. Germline lookup yields CDR1 SGHAT and CDR2 FQNNGV. For the CDR3, the DNA is TGTGCCAGCAGTACGACTAGACGGGCAGATACGCAGTATTTT. This encodes CASSTTRRADTQYF.

The chain carries TRBV30 and TRBJ2-5; 9 bases align to TRBD2. This CDR3 contains 15 residues. V trimming: 4 bases; J trimming: 1 base; junction bases outside the gene matches: 7. Germline CDR1 GTSNPN, CDR2 SVGIG (reference sequence). The DNA for the CDR3 is TGTGCCTGGACTATAGCGGGGGCACCCCAAGAGACCCAGTACTTC. Amino acids: CAWTIAGAPQETQYF.

J is TRBJ2-7 and V is TRBV27, with D perhaps matching TRBD1 (5 bases). V dropped 4 bases and J dropped 6 bases, with 19 bases sitting between them. Germline lookup yields CDR1 MNHEY and CDR2 SMNVEV (reference sequence). The CDR3 length is 15 residues. CDR3 in DNA: TGTGCCAGCAGTTCAACAGGAAGACCGCGGACCGAGCAGTACTTC. This gives the protein CASSSTGRPRTEQYF.

The chain links TRBV7-7 to TRBJ2-5; D might be TRBD2 (6 bases). Germline-derived CDR1 and CDR2 are SSHAT and FNYEAQ (reference sequence). The V end was cut by 4 bases, the J end by 5 bases, with 11 bases between. There are 13 residues in the CDR3. In nucleotides, the CDR3 is TGTGCCAGCAGCTCTGACGCGGGGGAGACCCAGTACTTC. Its protein product is CASSSDAGETQYF.

The chain employs TRBV7-2 and TRBJ1-1; D is uncertain. The CDR3 runs 14 residues. Germline-derived CDR1 and CDR2 are SGHTA and FQGNSA. Trimming took 5 bases from V and 6 from J, leaving 16 bases between them. CDR3 in amino acids: CASSPDSFTPEAFF. The CDR3 nucleotides read TGTGCCAGCAGCCCAGACTCGTTTACACCTGAAGCTTTCTTT.

This chain joins TRBV14 and TRBJ1-3; D uncertain. The CDR3 is made up of 16 amino acids. The germline CDR1 and CDR2 sequences are SGHDN and FVKESK. Trimming removed 2 bases at V and 1 base at J, with 12 bases between. The CDR3 here is CASSQLTIRSGNTIYF. In DNA, the CDR3 is TGTGCCAGCAGCCAATTAACGATACGGTCTGGAAACACCATATATTTT.

This clone is a singleton in its sample. The chain links TRBV27 to TRBJ2-3; 7 bases map to TRBD2. The junction had 16 bases not matched to a gene; V was cut back by 3 bases and J by 4 bases. Germline V gene sequence: CDR1 MNHEY, CDR2 SMNVEV (reference sequence). The CDR3 spans 18 residues. CDR3 residues: CASSFVRRLEGGADTQYF. The CDR3 DNA is TGTGCCAGCAGTTTCGTCCGGAGACTAGAGGGAGGGGCAGATACGCAGTATTTT.

The chain couples TRBV11-2 to TRBJ2-7, with 10 bases identical to TRBD1. CDR3 length: 15 residues. J lost 3 bases, V lost 1 base, and 3 bases had no gene match. Germline V CDR1 and CDR2: SGHAT, FQNNGV. The CDR3 coding sequence is TGTGCCAGCAGCTTAGCGGGGGACAGGGGCTACGAGCAGTACTTC. Translating it yields CASSLAGDRGYEQYF. Full variable domain (rest looked up from reference TRBV11-2 and TRBJ2-7): EAGVAQSPRYKIIEKRQSVAFWCNPISGHATLYWYQQILGQGPKLLIQFQNNGVVDDSQLPKDRFSAERLKGVDSTLKIQPAKLEDSAVYLCASSLAGDRGYEQYFGPGTRLTVT.

V usage is TRBV28 and J usage is TRBJ1-2; tentatively, D is TRBD1 (5 bases). Germline loops: CDR1 MDHEN, CDR2 SYDVKM. Trimming took 7 bases from V and 1 from J, leaving 28 bases between them. There are 19 residues in the CDR3. The CDR3 DNA reads TGTGCCAGCACCTTCGAATGGGGCGGCACGCCGCCTTATAACTATGGCTACACCTTC. This codes for CASTFEWGGTPPYNYGYTF.

The chain couples TRBV28 to TRBJ2-3; 8 bases align to TRBD2. CDR1 is MDHEN, CDR2 SYDVKM, per germline. V lost 8 bases, J lost 6 bases, and 16 bases stayed unmatched. The length of the CDR3 is 16 residues. The CDR3 nucleotides are TGTGCCAGCCGGGGGGGCGACAAAAGCGGGTATGATACGCAGTATTTT. This sequence encodes CASRGGDKSGYDTQYF.

The gene calls are TRBV19 and TRBJ2-1; unclear D gene. The CDR3 extends over 14 amino acids. CDR1 and CDR2 (germline): LNHDA, SQIVND (reference sequence). V lost 7 bases and J lost 1, with 11 bases in between. CDR3 in amino acids: CASTPGGSYNEQFF. Here the CDR3 DNA reads TGTGCCAGTACCCCGGGTGGGTCCTACAATGAGCAGTTCTTC.

The rearrangement links TRBV30 to TRBJ1-1, with D possibly matching TRBD1 (5 bases). Germline CDR1 GTSNPN, CDR2 SVGIG (reference sequence). Trimming removed 5 bases from V and 2 bases from J, with 9 bases in between. This CDR3 spans 12 amino acids. This CDR3 is CAWDSYNTEAFF. The CDR3, as DNA: TGTGCCTGGGACAGTTACAACACTGAAGCTTTCTTT.

The rearrangement uses TRBV15 and TRBJ2-5; D unresolved. Germline V gene sequence: CDR1 LNHNV, CDR2 YYDKDF (reference sequence). This CDR3 has 12 amino acids. V dropped 0 bases and J dropped 5 bases, with 4 bases sitting between them. The CDR3, as DNA: TGTGCCACCAGCAGAGATAGTGAGACCCAGTACTTC. It specifies CATSRDSETQYF.

The chain carries TRBV14 and TRBJ1-2; D is uncertain. V lost 3 bases to trimming and J lost 5 bases, with 10 bases between them. The CDR3 sequence is 13 residues long. Germline-derived CDR1 and CDR2 are SGHDN and FVKESK. Written as DNA, the CDR3 is TGTGCCAGCAGCCACGGTAGGGAGTATGGCTACACCTTC. Translated, it gives CASSHGREYGYTF.

The rearrangement joins TRBV7-2 to TRBJ2-3; perhaps TRBD1 as D (6 bases). Trimming cost V 4 bases and J 0 bases, with 8 bases left between them. From germline, CDR1 is SGHTA and CDR2 FQGNSA. CDR3 length: 14 residues. The CDR3 region is CASSYQGSTDTQYF. The CDR3 DNA reads TGTGCCAGCAGCTACCAGGGGAGCACAGATACGCAGTATTTT.

The J gene is TRBJ2-7, the V gene TRBV12-3 or TRBV12-4, with 8 positions matching TRBD1. The CDR3 extends over 13 amino acids. V trimming: 6 bases; J trimming: 5 bases; junction bases outside the gene matches: 6. CDR3 DNA sequence: TGTGCCAGCAGGCGGACAGGGATCAACGAGCAGTACTTC. Its translation: CASRRTGINEQYF.